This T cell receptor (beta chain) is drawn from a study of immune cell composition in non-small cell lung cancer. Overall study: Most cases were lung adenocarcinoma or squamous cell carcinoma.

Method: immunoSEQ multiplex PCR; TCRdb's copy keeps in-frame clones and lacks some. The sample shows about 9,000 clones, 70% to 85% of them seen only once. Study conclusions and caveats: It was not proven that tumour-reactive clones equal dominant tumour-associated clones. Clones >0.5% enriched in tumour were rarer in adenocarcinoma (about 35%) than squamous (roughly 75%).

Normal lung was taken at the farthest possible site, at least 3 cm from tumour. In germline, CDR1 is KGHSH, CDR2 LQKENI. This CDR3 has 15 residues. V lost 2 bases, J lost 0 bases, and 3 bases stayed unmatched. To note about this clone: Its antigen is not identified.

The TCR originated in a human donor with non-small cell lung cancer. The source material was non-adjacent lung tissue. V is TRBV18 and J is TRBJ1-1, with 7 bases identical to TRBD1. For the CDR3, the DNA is TGTGCCAGCTCACCATTGACAGGGTTGAACACTGAAGCTTTCTTT. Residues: CASSPLTGLNTEAFF. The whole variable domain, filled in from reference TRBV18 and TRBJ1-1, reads NAGVMQNPRHLVRRRGQEARLRCSPMKGHSHVYWYRQLPEEGLKFMVYLQKENIIDESGMPKERFSAEFPKEGPSILRIQQVVRGDSAAYFCASSPLTGLNTEAFFGQGTRLTVV.